Following are 20 T cell receptor beta chains from one sample sequenced in a study of blood T cell repertoires in COVID-19 (dated by TCRdb to the early 2020s). The method was the immunoSEQ multiplex PCR assay. The table was pulled from immuneACCESS by TCRdb, which kept in-frame rearrangements only. Such tables lose some clones; where checked, under half of the loss comes from unresolved V genes, and the rest has no known cause. For this sample there are 200,000 to 250,000 clones; 65% to 90% appear just once. In total, the top ten clones hold less than 4.5% of the sample. The sequenced material came from peripheral blood. All receptors derive from a man aged 50 to 60 with acute or convalescent COVID-19.

This clone was seen a single time. The V and J genes are TRBV6-1 and TRBJ2-3; tentative D call: TRBD1 (5 bases). The CDR3 has 16 amino acids. V was pared by 2 bases and J by 0 bases, with 12 bases between. Per the germline V gene, CDR1 is MNHNS and CDR2 is SASEGT. DNA of the CDR3: TGTGCCAGCAGTGAATCCACAGGACCTAGCACAGATACGCAGTATTTT. Protein sequence: CASSESTGPSTDTQYF.

CDR3 amino acids: CASSQEGQGSSYNSPLHF. The CDR3 DNA reads TGCGCCAGCAGCCAAGAGGGACAGGGCAGCTCCTATAATTCACCCCTCCACTTT. The chain joins TRBV4-1 to TRBJ1-6; 9 positions match TRBD1. After removal of 0 bases from V and 0 bases from J, the junction contained 3 bases not matched to a gene. The CDR3 has 18 residues. CDR1 and CDR2 (germline): MGHRA, YSYEKL.

The chain combines TRBV5-1 with TRBJ1-1, with 8 bases matching TRBD1. With 0 bases clipped from V and 0 bases from J, the junction kept 7 bases outside the gene matches. The CDR3 contains 17 residues. Germline V gene sequence: CDR1 SGHRS, CDR2 YFSETQ. The CDR3 loop reads CASSLARQGRLNTEAFF. The CDR3 DNA reads as TGCGCCAGCAGCTTGGCAAGACAGGGGCGATTGAACACTGAAGCTTTCTTT.

This clone was recorded once. The genes are TRBV10-2 and TRBJ2-1, with 9 bases fitting TRBD2. CDR3 length: 14 amino acids. The V and J ends lost 9 bases and 7 bases, in that order; junction bases with no gene match: 10. Germline values: CDR1 WSHSY, CDR2 SAAADI. The CDR3 region is CASARAGGGNEQFF. In DNA form, the CDR3 reads TGCGCCAGTGCCCGAGCGGGGGGAGGAAATGAGCAGTTCTTC.

This clone was seen a single time. This sequence joins TRBV5-1 and TRBJ2-2; no definite D call. CDR1 SGHRS and CDR2 YFSETQ come from the germline V gene. The CDR3 contains 14 residues. The V and J ends lost 2 bases and 1 base respectively, with 6 bases between them. The chain's CDR3 is CASSFRLNTGELFF. The CDR3 coding sequence is TGCGCCAGCAGCTTTCGTCTGAACACCGGGGAGCTGTTTTTT.

The chain joins TRBV2 to TRBJ2-1; tentatively, D is TRBD2 (6 bases). The germline V and J ends were trimmed by 7 bases and 8 bases, with 15 bases remaining between them. This CDR3 contains 13 residues. The germline V gene encodes CDR1 SNHLY and CDR2 FYNNEI. The CDR3 nucleotides are TGTGCCAGCAAAACGGGGGACGGGGATGAGCAGTTCTTC. Translated, it gives CASKTGDGDEQFF.

This clone has only one observation. CDR3 sequence: CASSGQGANLNTEAFF. CDR3 in DNA: TGCGCCAGCAGCGGGCAGGGGGCCAACCTTAACACTGAAGCTTTCTTT. The chain recombines TRBV5-1 with TRBJ1-1; 8 nucleotides match TRBD1. This CDR3 comprises 16 residues. V lost 4 bases, J lost 2 bases, and 10 bases stayed unmatched. Germline CDR1 and CDR2: SGHRS and YFSETQ.

CDR3 sequence reads: CASRQGRFDSPLHF. The CDR3 region has the DNA TGTGCCAGCAGACAAGGCAGGTTCGATTCACCCCTCCACTTT. The genes are TRBV11-2 and TRBJ1-6; unclear D gene. CDR1 is SGHAT and CDR2 is FQNNGV in the germline V gene. Trimming shortened V by 6 bases and J by 8 bases, and 14 bases separated the two germline ends. This CDR3 comprises 14 residues.

The DNA for the CDR3 is TGTGCCTGGAGTGACCAGTCCACGGGTGAAAAACTGTTTTTT. Translated, it gives CAWSDQSTGEKLFF. The chain carries TRBV30 and TRBJ1-4; D uncertain. This CDR3 is built from 14 residues. CDR1 is GTSNPN, CDR2 SVGIG, per germline (reference sequence). Trimming cost V 1 base and J 7 bases, with 13 bases left between them.

The chain couples TRBV6-6 to TRBJ2-3, with 13 bases matching TRBD2. CDR3 size: 15 residues. V dropped 5 bases and J dropped 1; count of bases not matched to a gene: 0. Germline loops: CDR1 MNHNY, CDR2 SVGAGI (reference sequence). In nucleotides, the CDR3 is TGTGCCAGCAGTGGACTAGCGGGAGGCACAGATACGCAGTATTTT. It translates to CASSGLAGGTDTQYF.

The chain combines TRBV5-4 with TRBJ1-6; TRBD1 matches 10 bases. The length of the CDR3 is 18 residues. Unmatched junction bases numbered 9, after V lost 4 bases and J lost 2 bases. CDR1 is SGHNT and CDR2 is YYREEE in the germline V gene (reference sequence). The DNA of the CDR3 is TGTGCCAGCAGCGGGGGACAGGGGATGAAGACCTATAATTCACCCCTCCACTTT. It specifies CASSGGQGMKTYNSPLHF.

The chain has TRBV3-1 (or the pseudogene TRBV3-2) and TRBJ2-1; 7 bases are a match to TRBD2. Per the germline V gene, CDR1 is LGHDT and CDR2 is YNNKEL (reference sequence). CDR3 length: 15 residues. Trimming took 0 bases from V and 2 from J; bases not matched to a gene: 1. The CDR3 sequence is CASSQDGGTYNEQFF. The CDR3 DNA follows: TGTGCCAGCAGCCAAGACGGGGGGACCTACAATGAGCAGTTCTTC.

The chain combines TRBV18 with TRBJ2-5; 7 bases align to TRBD1. The CDR3 length is 14 residues. V lost 5 bases to trimming and J lost 4 bases; unmatched junction nucleotides: 7. From germline, CDR1 is KGHSH and CDR2 LQKENI. The CDR3 loop is CASSANRGRETQYF. CDR3 DNA sequence: TGTGCCAGCTCAGCGAACAGGGGAAGAGAGACCCAGTACTTC.

The rearrangement joins TRBV5-1 to TRBJ2-7, with TRBD1 identical over 9 bases. The CDR3 spans 16 residues. Germline V gives CDR1 SGHRS, CDR2 YFSETQ. Trimming removed 4 bases from V and 4 bases from J; junction bases left unmatched: 12. DNA for the CDR3: TGCGCCAGCAGCGGAACCGGGACAGGGATACAATACGAGCAGTACTTC. Protein product: CASSGTGTGIQYEQYF.

The chain combines TRBV4-1 with TRBJ2-3; TRBD2 matches at 8 bases. Trimming cost V 4 bases and J 1 base; bases outside gene matches: 7. This CDR3 region has 16 residues. Germline V gives CDR1 MGHRA, CDR2 YSYEKL. CDR3 in DNA: TGCGCCAGCAGCCCTCGCGGGGGGCTCGGCACAGATACGCAGTATTTT. Its translation: CASSPRGGLGTDTQYF.

This chain links TRBV3-1 (or the pseudogene TRBV3-2) with TRBJ2-7, with TRBD2 matching over 9 bases. Germline CDR1 reads LGHDT; CDR2 reads YNNKEL (reference sequence). The V gene end was trimmed by 4 bases and the J gene end by 3 bases; junction bases not matched to a gene: 10. The CDR3 is 16 amino acids. The CDR3 nucleotides read TGTGCCAGCAGCCCATTGGGGGGTAGCGGGGGCTACGAGCAGTACTTC. This encodes CASSPLGGSGGYEQYF.

The chain has TRBV5-6 and TRBJ2-7, with 8 bases lining up with TRBD1. Trimming removed 4 bases from V and 0 bases from J; junction bases left unmatched: 6. The CDR3 covers 15 residues. The germline V gene has CDR1 SGHDT and CDR2 YYEEEE. CDR3: CASSVGTGRSYEQYF. CDR3 bases: TGTGCCAGCAGCGTTGGGACAGGCCGCTCCTACGAGCAGTACTTC.

This clone was seen a handful of times. The chain recombines TRBV2 with TRBJ1-5, with D possibly matching TRBD1 (5 bases). Between the trimmed V and J ends, which lost 4 bases and 0 bases, there was a span of 10 bases. Germline V lookup: CDR1 SNHLY, CDR2 FYNNEI. The CDR3 contains 15 residues. DNA of the CDR3: TGTGCCAGCAGTGGGAGGGGAGATAGCAATCAGCCCCAGCATTTT. It codes for CASSGRGDSNQPQHF.

The chain recombines TRBV18 with TRBJ1-4; a weak D match, TRBD1 (5 bases). This CDR3 contains 12 residues. V shed 6 bases and J shed 8 bases, with 10 bases lying between them. The germline gives CDR1 KGHSH, CDR2 LQKENI. The CDR3 protein is CASSMGREKLFF. In nucleotides, the CDR3 is TGTGCCAGCTCCATGGGGCGGGAAAAACTGTTTTTT.

The gene calls are TRBV4-1 and TRBJ1-1, with 7 bases aligning to TRBD1. V shed 4 bases, J shed 7 bases, and the junction held 9 bases outside the gene matches. CDR1 and CDR2 from the germline V gene are MGHRA and YSYEKL. The CDR3 has 14 amino acids. CDR3 sequence (DNA): TGCGCCAGCAGCCTGACACAGGGGCTCGATGAAGCTTTCTTT. Amino acid sequence: CASSLTQGLDEAFF.